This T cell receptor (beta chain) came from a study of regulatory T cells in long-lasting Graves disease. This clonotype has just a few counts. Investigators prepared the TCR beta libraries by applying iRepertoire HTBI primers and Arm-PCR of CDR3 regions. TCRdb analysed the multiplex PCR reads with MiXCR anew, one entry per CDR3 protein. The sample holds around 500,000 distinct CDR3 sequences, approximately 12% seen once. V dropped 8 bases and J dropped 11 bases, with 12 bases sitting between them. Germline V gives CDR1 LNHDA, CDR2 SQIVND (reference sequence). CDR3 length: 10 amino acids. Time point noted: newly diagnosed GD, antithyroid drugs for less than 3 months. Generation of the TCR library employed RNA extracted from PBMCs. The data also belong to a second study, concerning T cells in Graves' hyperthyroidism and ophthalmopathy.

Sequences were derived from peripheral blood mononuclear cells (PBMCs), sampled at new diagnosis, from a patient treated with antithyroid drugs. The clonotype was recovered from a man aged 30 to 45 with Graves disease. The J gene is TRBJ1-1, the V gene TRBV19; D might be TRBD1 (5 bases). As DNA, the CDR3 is TGTGCCAGTTCAAGGGGAGCGGCTTTCTTT. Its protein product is CASSRGAAFF.